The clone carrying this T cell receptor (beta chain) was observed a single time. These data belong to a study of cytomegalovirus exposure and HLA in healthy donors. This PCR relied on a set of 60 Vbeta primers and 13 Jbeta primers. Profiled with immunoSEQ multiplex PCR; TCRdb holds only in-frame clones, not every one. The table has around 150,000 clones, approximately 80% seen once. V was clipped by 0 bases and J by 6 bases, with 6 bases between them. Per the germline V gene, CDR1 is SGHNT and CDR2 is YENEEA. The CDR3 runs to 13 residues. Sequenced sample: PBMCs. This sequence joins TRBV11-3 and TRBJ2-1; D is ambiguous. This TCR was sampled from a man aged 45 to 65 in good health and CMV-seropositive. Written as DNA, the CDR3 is TGTGCCAGCAGCTTAGAATTCTCCAATGAGCAGTTCTTC. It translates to CASSLEFSNEQFF.